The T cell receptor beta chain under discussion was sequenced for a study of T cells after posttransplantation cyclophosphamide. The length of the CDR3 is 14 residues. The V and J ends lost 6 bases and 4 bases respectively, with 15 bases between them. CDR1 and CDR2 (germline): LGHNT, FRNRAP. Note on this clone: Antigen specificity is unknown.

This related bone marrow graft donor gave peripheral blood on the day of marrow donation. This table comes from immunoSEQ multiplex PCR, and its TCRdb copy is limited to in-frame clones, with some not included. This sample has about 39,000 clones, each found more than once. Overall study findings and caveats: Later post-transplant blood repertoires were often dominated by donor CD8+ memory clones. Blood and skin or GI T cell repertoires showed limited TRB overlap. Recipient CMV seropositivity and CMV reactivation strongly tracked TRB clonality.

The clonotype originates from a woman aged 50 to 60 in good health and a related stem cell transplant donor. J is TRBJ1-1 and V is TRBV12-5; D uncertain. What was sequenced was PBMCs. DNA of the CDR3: TGTGCTAGTGGCCAGGAGGTTTTGAGCACTGAAGCTTTCTTT. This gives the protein CASGQEVLSTEAFF.